In its sample, the clone carrying this TCR beta chain was seen a few times. The CDR3 totals 14 residues. V shed 4 bases, J shed 8 bases, and the junction held 5 bases outside the gene matches. The germline gives CDR1 SGHRS, CDR2 YFSETQ. Per the original data handling: How many nucleated cells were present was estimated from reference gene primer amplification. Data came from immunoSEQ multiplex PCR; TCRdb stores just in-frame clones and leaves some out. That table gives V, J and clone size, and the DNA gave D and trimming. The data contain some 220,000 clones, about 85% of them singletons. In terms of age and location, participants ranged from roughly 18 to 95 years and lived in about 25 US areas. Categorization into cohorts depended on clinical history that participants reported. Two negative PCRs, clearance, or symptom resolution had been documented for recovered Cohort 3 donors. This specimen belongs to a study of blood T cell repertoires in COVID-19.

The sample taken for sequencing was PBMCs or T cells enriched from blood (not recorded which). The chain links TRBV5-1 to TRBJ1-4; TRBD1 matches at 10 bases. The clonotype originates from a woman in her thirties who had recovered from COVID-19. The CDR3 loop reads CASSATGGYEKLFF. DNA for the CDR3: TGCGCCAGCAGCGCGACAGGGGGCTACGAAAAACTGTTTTTT.